This T cell receptor (beta chain) was profiled in a study of identical twins. TCRdb re-called the 5' RACE reads through MiXCR, storing one row per CDR3 protein. Of fewer than 250,000 distinct CDR3 sequences detected, roughly 7.5% appear once; the ten largest clones hold roughly 5%. This clonotype was picked up a small number of times. Healthy Caucasians, and only they, were the donors. This CDR3 region has 13 residues. CDR1 DFQATT and CDR2 SNEGSKA come from the germline V gene (reference sequence). Trimming stripped 3 bases from V and 4 bases from J, with 13 bases between. The sample was also linked to a second study, of yellow fever vaccine responses in identical twins. That study adds: The T cell response to vaccination in identical twins was reportedly partly convergent and partly personalized.

The chain employs TRBV20-1 and TRBJ2-7; a possible D gene is TRBD2 (5 bases). The sequence was obtained from a woman younger than 30 in good health. The sample comprised CD8+ T cells sorted from blood. The CDR3 sequence: CSASEGSPYEQYV. For the CDR3, the DNA is TGCAGTGCTAGTGAGGGATCTCCATACGAGCAGTACGTC.